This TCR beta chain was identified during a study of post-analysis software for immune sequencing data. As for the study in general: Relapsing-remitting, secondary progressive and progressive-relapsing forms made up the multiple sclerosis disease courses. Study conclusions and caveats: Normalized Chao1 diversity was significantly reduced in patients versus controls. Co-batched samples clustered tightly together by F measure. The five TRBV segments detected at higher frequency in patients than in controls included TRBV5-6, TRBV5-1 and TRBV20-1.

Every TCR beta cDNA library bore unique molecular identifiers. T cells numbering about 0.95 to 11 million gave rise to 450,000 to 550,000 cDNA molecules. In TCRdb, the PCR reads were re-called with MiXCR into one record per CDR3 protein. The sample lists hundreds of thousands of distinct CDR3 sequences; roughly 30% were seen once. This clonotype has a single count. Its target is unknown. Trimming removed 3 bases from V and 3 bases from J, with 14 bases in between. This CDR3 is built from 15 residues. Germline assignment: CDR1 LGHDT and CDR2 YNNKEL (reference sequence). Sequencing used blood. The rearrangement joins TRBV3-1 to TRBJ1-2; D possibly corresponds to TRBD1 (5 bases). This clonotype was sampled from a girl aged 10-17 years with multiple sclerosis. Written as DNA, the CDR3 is TGTGCCAGCAGCCAGGCTGCAGACAGTTACTATGGCTACACCTTC. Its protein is CASSQAADSYYGYTF.